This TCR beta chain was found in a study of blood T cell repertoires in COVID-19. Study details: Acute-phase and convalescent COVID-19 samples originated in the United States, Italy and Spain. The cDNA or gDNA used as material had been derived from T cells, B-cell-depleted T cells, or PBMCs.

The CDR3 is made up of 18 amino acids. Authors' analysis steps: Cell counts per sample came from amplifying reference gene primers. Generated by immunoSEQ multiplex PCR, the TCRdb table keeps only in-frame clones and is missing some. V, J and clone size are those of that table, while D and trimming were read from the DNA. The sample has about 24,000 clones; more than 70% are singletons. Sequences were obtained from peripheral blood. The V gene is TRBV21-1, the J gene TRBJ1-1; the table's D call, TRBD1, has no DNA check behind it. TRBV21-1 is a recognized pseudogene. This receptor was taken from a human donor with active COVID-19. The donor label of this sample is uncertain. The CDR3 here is CASPFYGTRSVRDTEAFF. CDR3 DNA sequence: TGTGCCAGCCCCTTTTACGGGACACGGAGTGTCCGGGACACTGAAGCTTTCTTT.